This T cell receptor (beta chain) emerged from a study of OX40 agonist ivuxolimab in advanced cancers. As for the study in general: Dose-escalation patients had hepatocellular carcinoma, melanoma, renal cell or head and neck cancer.

Repertoires were generated with immunoSEQ multiplex PCR, while TCRdb's copy carries only in-frame clones and drops some. The data show more than 45,000 clones, with about 88% seen just once and 7.8% held by the top ten. Patients had blood sampled at baseline and again on cycle 4 day 1 and cycle 7 day 1. Trimming shortened V by 6 bases and J by 3 bases, and 9 bases separated the two germline ends. CDR3 length: 12 amino acids. Germline values: CDR1 MNHNS, CDR2 SASEGT. This chain uses TRBV6-1 with TRBJ2-7; D not certain. The starting material was CD4+ or CD8+ T cells sorted from blood, obtained in a trial of the OX40 agonist ivuxolimab. This sequence was found in an adult with an advanced solid tumor such as melanoma, head and neck, liver or kidney cancer. Here the CDR3 reads CASSRLYYEQYF. Here the CDR3 DNA reads TGTGCCAGCAGCCGCTTATACTACGAGCAGTACTTC.